What follows is one T cell receptor beta chain and its context. These data are taken from a study of blood T cell repertoires in COVID-19. Sequencing used immunoSEQ multiplex PCR; TCRdb keeps in-frame clones, though not all of them. Here the sample spans approximately 170,000 clones, more than 65% being singletons. The receptor comes from an older man with active or convalescent COVID-19. What was sequenced was peripheral blood.

This chain's CDR3 is CASSKGRETDTQYF. The DNA for the CDR3 is TGTGCCAGCAGTAAAGGGCGGGAGACAGATACGCAGTATTTT. The chain joins TRBV2 to TRBJ2-3, with 7 bases aligning to TRBD2. The CDR3 has 14 residues. Germline CDR1 and CDR2: SNHLY and FYNNEI. Trimming removed 5 bases from V and 3 bases from J; junction bases left unmatched: 5.